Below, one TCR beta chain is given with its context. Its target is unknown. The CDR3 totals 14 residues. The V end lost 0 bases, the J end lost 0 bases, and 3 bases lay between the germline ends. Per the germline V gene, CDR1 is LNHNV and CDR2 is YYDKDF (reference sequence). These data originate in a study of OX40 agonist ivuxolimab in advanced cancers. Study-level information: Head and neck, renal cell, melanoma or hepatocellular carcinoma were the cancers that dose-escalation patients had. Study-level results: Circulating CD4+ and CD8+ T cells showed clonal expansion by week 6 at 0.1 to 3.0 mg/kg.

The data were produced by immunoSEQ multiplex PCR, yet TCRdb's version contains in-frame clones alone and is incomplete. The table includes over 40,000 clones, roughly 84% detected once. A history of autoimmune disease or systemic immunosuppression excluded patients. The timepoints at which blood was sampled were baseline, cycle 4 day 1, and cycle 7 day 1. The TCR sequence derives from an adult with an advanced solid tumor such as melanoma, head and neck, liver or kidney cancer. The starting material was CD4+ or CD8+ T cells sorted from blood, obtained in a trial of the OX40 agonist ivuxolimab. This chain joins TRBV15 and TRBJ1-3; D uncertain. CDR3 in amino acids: CATSREVSGNTIYF. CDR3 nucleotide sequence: TGTGCCACCAGCAGAGAGGTCTCTGGAAACACCATATATTTT. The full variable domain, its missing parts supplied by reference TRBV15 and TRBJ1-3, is DAMVIQNPRYQVTQFGKPVTLSCSQTLNHNVMYWYQQKSSQAPKLLFHYYDKDFNNEADTPDNFQSRRPNTSFCFLDIRSPGLGDTAMYLCATSREVSGNTIYFGEGSWLTVV.